This T cell receptor (beta chain) originates from a study of OX40 agonist ivuxolimab in advanced cancers. Concerning the study at large: Ivuxolimab was an agonistic, fully human IgG2 monoclonal antibody directed against OX40 (CD134), a costimulatory receptor. Intravenous ivuxolimab was administered to patients every 2 weeks at six dose levels: 0.01, 0.1, 0.3, 1.5, 3 and 10 mg/kg. Among the roughly 52 dose-escalation patients, some 19 had hepatocellular carcinoma, 15 or so melanoma, 9 renal cell carcinoma and 9 head and neck cancer. In the dose-escalation cohort, around 80% of patients were male, and the mean age was roughly 60 years with a range of about 20 to 80. Patients were allowed to have had prior anti-PD-1, anti-PD-L1 or anti-CTLA-4 therapy, and 40% of the dose-escalation patients had previously received checkpoint inhibitors. Partial responses occurred in three dose-escalation patients, of whom one had hepatocellular carcinoma and two had cutaneous melanoma. Peripheral TCRbeta sequencing was intended to test whether TCR sequence diversity was altered and clonal T-cell expansion was caused by ivuxolimab. The paper reports the monotherapy dose-escalation portion (N ≈ 50 patients) of the phase I ivuxolimab trial.

Genomic DNA was isolated from the sorted cells so that the TCRbeta CDR3 region could be sequenced. TCRbeta CDR3 regions were sequenced using the immunoSEQ Assay. TCRdb stores this immuneACCESS table with in-frame sequences only. Part of the clones is absent; in the studies checked, under half of the shortfall reflects unresolved V genes, and no reason is known for the rest. Across this sample there are 70,000 or so clones, with 92% seen only once. The leading ten clones occupy about 9.1% of the sample. In the case of this clone: Its antigen has not been determined. One base away there is no much larger clone; base qualities are not given.

The trial excluded patients who had a history of autoimmune disease or who were on systemic immunosuppression. In every dose cohort, peripheral blood was drawn for TCR sequencing at baseline, cycle 4 day 1, and cycle 7 day 1. Samples were obtained from an open-label, multicenter, first-in-human phase I dose-escalation trial of ivuxolimab. Adults with locally advanced or metastatic melanoma, renal cell carcinoma, hepatocellular carcinoma or head and neck squamous cell carcinoma were enrolled in the trial. Before TCR sequencing, CD4+ and CD8+ T cells were separately sorted from peripheral blood. Paper-wide results and their limitations: After ivuxolimab, more expanded clones were found on average in CD8+ T cells than in CD4+ T cells. The antigen specificity of the clonally expanded peripheral T cells was not determined. At doses from 0.1 to 3.0 mg/kg, clonal expansion was seen in both CD4+ and CD8+ blood T cells between baseline and week 6. In the 0.1-3.0 mg/kg groups, partial responders were among the patients with the lowest normalized peripheral clonal expansion, particularly in CD8+ T cells. Low levels of normalized T-cell clonal expansion were also seen in some nonresponding patients.

Via the germline V gene, CDR1 is SNHLY and CDR2 FYNNEI. From cysteine to phenylalanine, the CDR3 is 14 amino acids long. CDR3 DNA is the only sequence kept; it has 42 bases, read in frame from the first base. V lost 2 bases and J lost 3 bases; the stretch between them is 8 bases long. The sequence is built from TRBV2 and TRBJ1-3, with the D gene too uncertain to name. This clonotype was sampled from an adult with an advanced solid tumor such as melanoma, head and neck, liver or kidney cancer. The sample in question was CD4+ or CD8+ T cells sorted from blood, obtained in a trial of the OX40 agonist ivuxolimab. The DNA sequence reads TGTGCCAGCAGTGAACCAGACCTTGGAAACACCATATATTTT. This sequence encodes CASSEPDLGNTIYF. Reference TRBV2 and TRBJ1-3 genes cover what lies past the CDR3, so the full variable domain is EPEVTQTPSHQVTQMGQEVILRCVPISNHLYFYWYRQILGQKVEFLVSFYNNEISEKSEIFDDQFSVERPDGSNFTLKIRSTKLEDSAMYFCASSEPDLGNTIYFGEGSWLTVV.